The clone carrying this TCR beta chain has a handful of counts. Its antigen is still unknown. Molecular barcoding with unique molecular identifiers was used for the TCRbeta library. MiXCR, applied by TCRdb to the PCR reads, yields one record per CDR3 protein. The sample lists 600,000 to 700,000 distinct CDR3 sequences; over 10% were seen once. This entry comes from a study of T-cell reconstitution after alpha-beta-depleted transplantation in children. This CDR3 region has 13 residues. Germline V CDR1 and CDR2: SGHDT, YYEEEE. V lost 4 bases to trimming and J lost 12 bases, with 17 bases between them. General study findings and limits: Fresh T-cell production supplied most of the T-cell counts and diversity seen one year after transplant. Elevated TCRbeta diversity at day 60 was traced, in some patients, to surviving recipient T cells and thymic progenitors. At around two months after transplant, the alpha-beta T cells were reportedly derived from several hundred expanded clones that came from non-depleted graft cells.

Sequencing was performed on PBMCs, taken before TCRalphabeta/CD19-depleted stem cell transplant. This receptor was taken from a girl aged 2 to 9 with congenital amegakaryocytic thrombocytopenia, due to receive a stem cell transplant. This chain connects TRBV5-6 to TRBJ2-1; a weak D match, TRBD1 (5 bases). CDR3 in DNA: TGTGCCAGCAGCGGACCCGAGGTTGGGGCGCAGTTCTTC. Protein sequence: CASSGPEVGAQFF.